These 10 T cell receptor beta chains came from one sample sequenced in a study of cytomegalovirus exposure and HLA in healthy donors. Here immunoSEQ multiplex PCR was the method, and the copy in TCRdb shows in-frame clones only, minus some. Of 100,000 to 150,000 clones listed, roughly 90% are singletons. The specimen sequenced was PBMCs. The receptors were gathered from a young man in good health and CMV-seronegative.

V usage is TRBV7-9 and J usage is TRBJ1-2; possibly TRBD1 for D (6 bases). Trimming cost V 5 bases and J 1 base, with 17 bases left between them. CDR3 length: 16 amino acids. The germline gives CDR1 SEHNR, CDR2 FQNEAQ (reference sequence). The CDR3 region is CASSPLADRNNYGYTF. For the CDR3, the DNA is TGTGCCAGCAGCCCTCTAGCGGACAGAAATAACTATGGCTACACCTTC.

The V gene is TRBV15, the J gene TRBJ1-1; 9 bases align to TRBD1. Per the germline V gene, CDR1 is LNHNV and CDR2 is YYDKDF (reference sequence). This CDR3 is 14 amino acids long. The V and J ends lost 6 bases and 1 base, in that order; junction bases with no gene match: 3. The CDR3 sequence: CATSPDRGNTEAFF. The DNA for the CDR3 is TGTGCCACCAGTCCGGACAGGGGGAACACTGAAGCTTTCTTT.

The chain is built from TRBV7-9 and TRBJ2-7; 11 bases are a match to TRBD2. The CDR3 contains 17 residues. Germline loops: CDR1 SEHNR, CDR2 FQNEAQ (reference sequence). The V and J ends lost 1 base and 6 bases, in that order; junction bases with no gene match: 11. This chain's CDR3 is CASSLVGSLAGGSEQYF. The CDR3 DNA reads TGTGCCAGCAGCTTAGTCGGGTCGCTAGCGGGAGGCAGCGAGCAGTACTTC.

This chain links TRBV29-1 with TRBJ2-7, with D perhaps matching TRBD2 (7 bases). The CDR3 is 14 residues long. Trimming took off 6 bases at V and 4 bases at J, with 19 bases between the two ends. Germline V CDR1 and CDR2: SQVTM, ANQGSEA. Written as DNA, the CDR3 is TGCAGCGTGCAAGGGGGGGGACGACAATACGAGCAGTACTTC. Its translation: CSVQGGGRQYEQYF.

The chain carries TRBV10-2 and TRBJ2-1; D uncertain. From germline, CDR1 is WSHSY and CDR2 SAAADI. The CDR3 sequence is 12 residues long. V lost 11 bases to trimming and J lost 6 bases, with 14 bases between them. This CDR3 reads CASLPPGNEQFF. CDR3 nucleotide sequence: TGCGCCTCCCTCCCCCCGGGCAATGAGCAGTTCTTC.

The rearrangement links TRBV25-1 to TRBJ2-1; TRBD1 matches 8 bases. This CDR3 is built from 15 residues. Germline loops: CDR1 MGHDK, CDR2 SYGVNS. V was clipped by 5 bases and J by 7 bases; unmatched bases: 10. Here the CDR3 reads CASSSTGGLRNEQFF. As DNA, the CDR3 is TGTGCCAGCAGTTCTACAGGGGGGTTAAGAAATGAGCAGTTCTTC.

The gene calls are TRBV7-2 and TRBJ2-7, with 11 bases aligning to TRBD2. After removal of 6 bases from V and 3 bases from J, the junction contained 13 bases not matched to a gene. The germline V gene has CDR1 SGHTA and CDR2 FQGNSA. The CDR3 runs 17 residues. The CDR3: CASRAYKGLAEFYEQYF. The CDR3 region has the DNA TGTGCCAGCAGAGCTTATAAGGGACTAGCGGAGTTCTACGAGCAGTACTTC.

The V and J genes are TRBV5-1 and TRBJ2-7; D might be TRBD2 (5 bases). This CDR3 spans 14 amino acids. CDR1 SGHRS and CDR2 YFSETQ come from the germline V gene. The germline V and J ends were trimmed by 1 base and 7 bases, with 15 bases remaining between them. CDR3 DNA sequence: TGCGCCAGCAGCTTGTTCGGGATTCTTGGAGAGCAGTACTTC. Amino acid sequence: CASSLFGILGEQYF.

The V and J genes are TRBV27 and TRBJ2-3; no clear D. V lost 4 bases, J lost 1 base, and 9 bases lay in between. The length of the CDR3 is 14 residues. Germline V lookup: CDR1 MNHEY, CDR2 SMNVEV (reference sequence). The chain's CDR3 is CASSSDIRTDTQYF. The CDR3 DNA is TGTGCCAGCAGTTCCGACATTCGCACAGATACGCAGTATTTT.

CDR3 sequence (DNA): TGTGCCAGCTCACCACCGACGGGAGGAGGGTTTGTTGTTTACAATGAGCAGTTCTTC. Amino acids: CASSPPTGGGFVVYNEQFF. The genes are TRBV18 and TRBJ2-1, with 7 bases matching TRBD2. The length of the CDR3 is 19 residues. Germline CDR1 and CDR2: KGHSH and LQKENI. The V segment lost 0 bases and the J segment 4 bases; nucleotides outside the gene matches: 15.